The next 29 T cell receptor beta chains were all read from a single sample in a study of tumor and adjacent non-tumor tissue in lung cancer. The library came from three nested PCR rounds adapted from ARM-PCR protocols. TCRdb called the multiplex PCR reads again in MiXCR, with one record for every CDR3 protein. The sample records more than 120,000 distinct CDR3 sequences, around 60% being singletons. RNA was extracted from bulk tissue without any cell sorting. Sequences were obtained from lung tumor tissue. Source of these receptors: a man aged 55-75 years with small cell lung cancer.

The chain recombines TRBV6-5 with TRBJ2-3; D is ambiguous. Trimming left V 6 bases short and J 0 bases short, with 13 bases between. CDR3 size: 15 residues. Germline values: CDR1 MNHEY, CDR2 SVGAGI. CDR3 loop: CASSDSAFSTDTQYF. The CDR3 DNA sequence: TGTGCCAGCAGCGATAGTGCTTTTAGCACAGATACGCAGTATTTT.

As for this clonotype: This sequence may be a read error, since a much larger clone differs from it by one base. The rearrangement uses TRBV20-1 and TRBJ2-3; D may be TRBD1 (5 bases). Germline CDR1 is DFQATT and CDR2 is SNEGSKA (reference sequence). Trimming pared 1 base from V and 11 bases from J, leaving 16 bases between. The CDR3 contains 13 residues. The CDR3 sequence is CSARAPARGKQYF. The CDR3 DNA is TGCAGTGCTAGAGCCCCGGCAAGGGGTAAGCAGTATTTT.

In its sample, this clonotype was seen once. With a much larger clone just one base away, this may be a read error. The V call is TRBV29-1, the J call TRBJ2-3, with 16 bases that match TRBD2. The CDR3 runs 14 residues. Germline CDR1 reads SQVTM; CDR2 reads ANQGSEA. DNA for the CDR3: TGCAACACGGGACTAGCGGGGGGGGGAGATACGCAGTATTTT. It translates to CNTGLAGGGDTQYF.

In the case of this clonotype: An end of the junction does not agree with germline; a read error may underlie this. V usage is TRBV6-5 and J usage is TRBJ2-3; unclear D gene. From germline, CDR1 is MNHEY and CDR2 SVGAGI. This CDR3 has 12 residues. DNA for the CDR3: TGTGCCAGCGGTCAGAGCATAGATACGCGGTATTTT. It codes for CASGQSIDTRYF.

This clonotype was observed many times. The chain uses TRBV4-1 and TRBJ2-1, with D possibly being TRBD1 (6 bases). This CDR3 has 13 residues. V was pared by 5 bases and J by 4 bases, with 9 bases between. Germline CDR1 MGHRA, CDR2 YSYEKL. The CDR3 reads CASSSTGYNEQFF. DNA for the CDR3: TGCGCCAGCAGCTCGACAGGTTACAATGAGCAGTTCTTC.

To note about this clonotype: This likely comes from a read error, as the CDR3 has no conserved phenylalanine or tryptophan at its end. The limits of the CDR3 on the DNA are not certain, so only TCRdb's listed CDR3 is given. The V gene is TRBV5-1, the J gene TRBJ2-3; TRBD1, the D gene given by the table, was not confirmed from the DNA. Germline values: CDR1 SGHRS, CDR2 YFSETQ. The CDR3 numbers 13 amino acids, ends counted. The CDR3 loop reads CTSNFPYADMLYS.

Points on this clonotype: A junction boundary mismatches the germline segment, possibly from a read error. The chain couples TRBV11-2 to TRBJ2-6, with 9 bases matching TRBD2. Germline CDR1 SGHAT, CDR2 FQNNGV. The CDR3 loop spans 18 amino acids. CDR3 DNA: TGTGCCAGCAGTTTAGCGCTAGCGGGAAGCTCTGGGACCAACGTCCTGACTTTC. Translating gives CASSLALAGSSGTNVLTF.

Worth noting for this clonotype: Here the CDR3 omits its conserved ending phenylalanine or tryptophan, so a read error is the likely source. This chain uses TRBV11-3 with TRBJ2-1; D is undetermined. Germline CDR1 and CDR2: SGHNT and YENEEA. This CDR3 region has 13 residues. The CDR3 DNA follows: TGTGCAAGCAGCCCCCGGGCTGGGAATGAACAGTTCTCC. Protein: CASSPRAGNEQFS.

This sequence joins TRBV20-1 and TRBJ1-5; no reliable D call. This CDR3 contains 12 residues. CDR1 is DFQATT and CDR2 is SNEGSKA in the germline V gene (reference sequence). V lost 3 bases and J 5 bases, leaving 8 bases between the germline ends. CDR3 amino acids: CSASFSDQPQHF. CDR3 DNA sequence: TGCAGTGCTAGCTTCTCAGATCAGCCCCAGCATTTT.

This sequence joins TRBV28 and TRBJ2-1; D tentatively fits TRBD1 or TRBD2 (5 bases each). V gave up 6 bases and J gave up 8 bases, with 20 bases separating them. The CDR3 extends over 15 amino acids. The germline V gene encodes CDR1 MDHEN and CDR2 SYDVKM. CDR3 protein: CASSTTERGYDEQFF. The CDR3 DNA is TGTGCCAGCAGCACGACAGAGAGGGGATACGATGAGCAGTTCTTC.

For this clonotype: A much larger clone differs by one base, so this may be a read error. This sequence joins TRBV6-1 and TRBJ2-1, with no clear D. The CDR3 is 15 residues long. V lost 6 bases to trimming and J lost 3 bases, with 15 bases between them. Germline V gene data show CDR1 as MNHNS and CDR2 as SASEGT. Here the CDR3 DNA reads TGTGCCAGCAGGGGATTCGGAAGCTACTACAATGAGCAGTTCTTC. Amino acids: CASRGFGSYYNEQFF.

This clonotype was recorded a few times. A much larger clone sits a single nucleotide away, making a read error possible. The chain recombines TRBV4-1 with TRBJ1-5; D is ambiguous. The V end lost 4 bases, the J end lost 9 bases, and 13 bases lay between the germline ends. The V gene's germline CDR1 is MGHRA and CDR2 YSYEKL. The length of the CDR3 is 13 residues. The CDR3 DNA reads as TGCGCCAGCAGCCGAGACCCATCGTGGCCCCAGCATTTT. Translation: CASSRDPSWPQHF.

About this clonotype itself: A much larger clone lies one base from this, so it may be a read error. CDR3 in DNA: TGTGCCAGTAGTGACCCACAGGGGGGTAGCACTGAAGCTTTCTTT. Protein product: CASSDPQGGSTEAFF. V is TRBV19 and J is TRBJ1-1, with 8 bases fitting TRBD1. CDR3 length equals 15 residues. Germline V CDR1 and CDR2: LNHDA, SQIVND (reference sequence). V shed 5 bases and J 4 bases; nucleotides not matched to a gene: 9.

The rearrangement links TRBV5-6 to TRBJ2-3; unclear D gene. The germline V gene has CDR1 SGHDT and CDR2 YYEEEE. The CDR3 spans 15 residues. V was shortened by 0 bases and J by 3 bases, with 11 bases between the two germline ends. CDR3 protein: CASSLGFTGTDTQYF. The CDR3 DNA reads TGTGCCAGCAGCTTGGGATTTACTGGTACAGATACGCAGTATTTT.

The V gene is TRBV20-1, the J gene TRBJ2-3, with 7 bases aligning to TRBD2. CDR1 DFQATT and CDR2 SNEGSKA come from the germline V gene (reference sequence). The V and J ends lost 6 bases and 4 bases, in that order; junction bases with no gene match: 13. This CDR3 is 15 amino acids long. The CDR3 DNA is TGCAGTGCCGTCAGGACTAGGTGGAGGGCAGATACGCAGTATTTT. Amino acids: CSAVRTRWRADTQYF.

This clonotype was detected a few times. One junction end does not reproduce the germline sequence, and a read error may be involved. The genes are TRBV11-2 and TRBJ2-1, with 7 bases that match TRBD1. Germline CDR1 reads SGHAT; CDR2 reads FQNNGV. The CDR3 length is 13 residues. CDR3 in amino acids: CASSRDSYSEQFF. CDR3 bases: TGTGCGAGCAGCCGGGACAGCTACAGTGAGCAGTTCTTC.

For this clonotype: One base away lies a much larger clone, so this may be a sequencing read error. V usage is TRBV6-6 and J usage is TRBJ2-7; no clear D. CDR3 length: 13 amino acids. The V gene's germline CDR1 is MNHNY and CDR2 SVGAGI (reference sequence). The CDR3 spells CASSSRSGYELYV. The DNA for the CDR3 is TGTGCCAGCAGTTCCAGGAGTGGATACGAGCTGTACGTC.

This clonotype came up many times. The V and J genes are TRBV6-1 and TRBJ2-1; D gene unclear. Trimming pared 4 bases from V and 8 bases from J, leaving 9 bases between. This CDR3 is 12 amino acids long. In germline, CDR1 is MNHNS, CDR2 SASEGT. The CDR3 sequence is CASSVIRYEQFF. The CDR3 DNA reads TGTGCCAGCAGTGTTATTCGGTATGAGCAGTTCTTC.

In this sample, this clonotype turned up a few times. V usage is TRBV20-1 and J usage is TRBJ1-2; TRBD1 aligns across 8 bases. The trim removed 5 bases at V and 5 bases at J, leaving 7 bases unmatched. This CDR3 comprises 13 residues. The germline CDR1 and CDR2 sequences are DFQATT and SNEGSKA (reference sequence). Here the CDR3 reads CSAQPGGVYGYTF. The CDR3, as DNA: TGCAGTGCTCAGCCAGGGGGCGTGTATGGCTACACCTTC.

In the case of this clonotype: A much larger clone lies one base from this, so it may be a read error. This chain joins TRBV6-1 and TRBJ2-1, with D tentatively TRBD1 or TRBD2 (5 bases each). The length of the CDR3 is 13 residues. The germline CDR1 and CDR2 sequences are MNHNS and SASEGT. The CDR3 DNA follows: TGTGCCAGCAGGAGGGTTTCGGTCCAAAGACAGTCCTTC. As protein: CASRRVSVQRQSF.

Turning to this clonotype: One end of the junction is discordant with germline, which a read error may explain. The CDR3 DNA sequence: TGTGTCAGCAGCTTATATCCAGCGGGAGGGCCCAAGCAAGAGACCCAGTACTTC. Protein product: CVSSLYPAGGPKQETQYF. The rearrangement links TRBV7-9 to TRBJ2-5; TRBD2 agrees at 10 bases. Germline CDR1 SEHNR, CDR2 FQNEAQ (reference sequence). CDR3 length: 18 residues.

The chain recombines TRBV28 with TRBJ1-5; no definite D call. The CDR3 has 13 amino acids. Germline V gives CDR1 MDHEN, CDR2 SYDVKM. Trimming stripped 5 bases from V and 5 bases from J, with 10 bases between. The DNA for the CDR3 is TGTGCCAGCAGTCCCCTCCCCTATCAGCCCCAGCATTTT. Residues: CASSPLPYQPQHF.

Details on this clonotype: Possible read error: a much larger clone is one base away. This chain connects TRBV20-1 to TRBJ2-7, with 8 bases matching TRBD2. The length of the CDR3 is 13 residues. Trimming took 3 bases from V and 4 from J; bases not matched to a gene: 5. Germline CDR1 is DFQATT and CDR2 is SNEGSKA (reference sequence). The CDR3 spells CSARREDVYEQYV. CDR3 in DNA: TGCAGTGCTAGGCGGGAGGATGTGTACGAGCAGTACGTC.

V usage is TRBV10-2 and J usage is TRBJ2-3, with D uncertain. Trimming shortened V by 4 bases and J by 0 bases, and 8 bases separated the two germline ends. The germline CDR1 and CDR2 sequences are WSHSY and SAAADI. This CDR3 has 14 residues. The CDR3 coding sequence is TGCGCCAGCAGTGCGTTTACTAGCACAGATACGCAGTATTTT. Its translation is CASSAFTSTDTQYF.

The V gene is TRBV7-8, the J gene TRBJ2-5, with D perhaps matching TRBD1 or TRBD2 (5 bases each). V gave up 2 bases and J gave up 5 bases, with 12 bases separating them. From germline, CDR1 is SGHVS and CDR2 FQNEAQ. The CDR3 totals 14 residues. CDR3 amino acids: CASSLTGTAETQYF. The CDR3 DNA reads TGTGCCAGCAGCTTAACCGGGACGGCGGAGACCCAGTACTTC.

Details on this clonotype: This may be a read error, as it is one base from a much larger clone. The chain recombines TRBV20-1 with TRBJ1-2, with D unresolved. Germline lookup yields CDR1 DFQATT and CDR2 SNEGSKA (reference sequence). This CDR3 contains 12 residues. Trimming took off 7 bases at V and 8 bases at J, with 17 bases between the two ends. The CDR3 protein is CSVVYTFEGYTF. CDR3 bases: TGCAGTGTGGTCTATACCTTCGAAGGCTACACCTTC.

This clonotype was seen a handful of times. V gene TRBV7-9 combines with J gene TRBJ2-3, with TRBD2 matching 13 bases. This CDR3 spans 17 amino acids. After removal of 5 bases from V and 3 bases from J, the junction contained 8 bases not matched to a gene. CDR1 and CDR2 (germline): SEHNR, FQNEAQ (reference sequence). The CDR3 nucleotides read TGTGCCAGCAGCAGGACTAGCGGGAGTATTTGGACAGATACGCAGTATTTT. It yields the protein CASSRTSGSIWTDTQYF.

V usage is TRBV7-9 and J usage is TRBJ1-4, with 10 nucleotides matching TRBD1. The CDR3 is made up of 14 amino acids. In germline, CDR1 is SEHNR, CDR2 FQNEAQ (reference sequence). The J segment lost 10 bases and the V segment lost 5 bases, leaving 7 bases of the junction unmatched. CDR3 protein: CASSPDRGFTKLFF. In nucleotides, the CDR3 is TGTGCCAGCAGCCCGGACAGGGGGTTTACAAAACTGTTTTTT.

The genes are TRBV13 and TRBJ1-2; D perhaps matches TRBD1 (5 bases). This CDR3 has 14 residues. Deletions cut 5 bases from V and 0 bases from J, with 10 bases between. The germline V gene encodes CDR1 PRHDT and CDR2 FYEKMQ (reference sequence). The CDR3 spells CASSHGTANYGYTF. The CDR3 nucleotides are TGTGCCAGCAGCCACGGGACGGCTAACTATGGCTACACCTTC. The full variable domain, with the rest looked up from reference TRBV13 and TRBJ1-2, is AAGVIQSPRHLIKEKRETATLKCYPIPRHDTVYWYQQGPGQDPQFLISFYEKMQSDKGSIPDRFSAQQFSDYHSELNMSSLELGDSALYFCASSHGTANYGYTFGSGTRLTVV.